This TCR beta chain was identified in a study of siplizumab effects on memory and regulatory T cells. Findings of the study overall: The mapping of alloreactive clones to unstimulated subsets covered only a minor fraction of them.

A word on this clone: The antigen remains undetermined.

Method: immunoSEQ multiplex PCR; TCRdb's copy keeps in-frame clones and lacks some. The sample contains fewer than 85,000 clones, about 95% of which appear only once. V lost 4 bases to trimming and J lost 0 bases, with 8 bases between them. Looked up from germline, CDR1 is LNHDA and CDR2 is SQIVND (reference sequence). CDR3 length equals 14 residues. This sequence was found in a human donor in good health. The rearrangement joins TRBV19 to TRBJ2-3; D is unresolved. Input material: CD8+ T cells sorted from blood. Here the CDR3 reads CASSSGPSTDTQYF. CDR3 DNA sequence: TGTGCCAGTAGTAGTGGTCCTAGCACAGATACGCAGTATTTT.